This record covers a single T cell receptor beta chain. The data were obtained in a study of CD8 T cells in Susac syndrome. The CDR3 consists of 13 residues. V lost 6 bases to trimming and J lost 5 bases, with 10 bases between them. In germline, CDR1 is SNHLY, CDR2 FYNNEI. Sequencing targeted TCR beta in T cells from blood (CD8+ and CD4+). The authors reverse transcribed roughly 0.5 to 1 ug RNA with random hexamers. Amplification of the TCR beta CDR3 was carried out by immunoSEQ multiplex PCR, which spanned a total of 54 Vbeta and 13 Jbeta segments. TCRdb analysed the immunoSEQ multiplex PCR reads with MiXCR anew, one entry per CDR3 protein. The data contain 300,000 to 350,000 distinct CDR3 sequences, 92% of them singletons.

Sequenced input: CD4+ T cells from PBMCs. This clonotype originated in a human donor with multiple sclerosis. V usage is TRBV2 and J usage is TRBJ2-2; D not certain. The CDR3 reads CASRETGTGELFF. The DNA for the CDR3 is TGTGCCAGCAGAGAGACCGGGACCGGGGAGCTGTTTTTT.